This T cell receptor beta chain came from a study of T cell responses to AZD1222 COVID-19 vaccine. Study findings and constraints: Across the whole spike, CD4 TCRs peaked at regions 160-218 and 743-854. The study found Spike-specific TCR breadth and depth rose after two AZD1222 doses. In a largely white British group with more females than males, clonal diversity was possibly underestimated.

On this clone: What it binds is not known.

Clones were sequenced by immunoSEQ multiplex PCR, and TCRdb holds only the in-frame ones, with some missing. The sample contains tens of thousands of clones, about 90% of which appear only once. CDR1 is KGHSH, CDR2 LQKENI, per germline. Trimming stripped 4 bases from V and 0 bases from J, with 16 bases between. This CDR3 has 17 amino acids. V and J are TRBV18 and TRBJ2-4; D gene ambiguous. This receptor was obtained from an adult who received the AZD1222 COVID-19 vaccine. The sequences come from peripheral blood, collected 28 days after the second AZD1222 dose. The CDR3 bases are TGTGCCAGCTCACACAGACAAGATGAGATAGCCAAAAACATTCAGTACTTC. Its protein is CASSHRQDEIAKNIQYF.